Presented here are 22 T cell receptor beta chains from one specimen sequenced in a study of blood T cell repertoires in COVID-19. Sequencing was performed with immunoSEQ multiplex PCR; in TCRdb, only in-frame clones are kept and a portion is missing. The sample includes about 190,000 clones, around 78% of them seen just once. Sequencing input: peripheral blood. The receptors shown here come from a woman at least 80 years old with active or convalescent COVID-19.

The rearrangement links TRBV19 to TRBJ2-3, with TRBD1 as a possible D gene (6 bases). The germline V and J ends were trimmed by 3 bases and 6 bases, with 7 bases remaining between them. This CDR3 has 12 amino acids. Germline CDR1 LNHDA, CDR2 SQIVND (reference sequence). CDR3 sequence reads: CASSIQGDTQYF. The CDR3 DNA sequence: TGTGCCAGTAGTATTCAGGGGGATACGCAGTATTTT.

The chain carries TRBV4-1 and TRBJ2-7; 9 bases map to TRBD1. The V segment lost 0 bases and the J segment 4 bases; nucleotides outside the gene matches: 1. Germline V gives CDR1 MGHRA, CDR2 YSYEKL. This CDR3 has 14 residues. The CDR3 spells CASSQEQGAYEQYF. The CDR3 region has the DNA TGCGCCAGCAGCCAAGAACAGGGGGCTTACGAGCAGTACTTC.

The rearrangement links TRBV19 to TRBJ2-6; 7 positions match TRBD1. Germline V gives CDR1 LNHDA, CDR2 SQIVND (reference sequence). The V and J ends lost 2 bases and 0 bases, in that order; junction bases with no gene match: 1. The CDR3 is 16 residues long. The CDR3 protein is CASSIRQGSGANVLTF. The CDR3 region has the DNA TGTGCCAGTAGTATAAGACAGGGCTCTGGGGCCAACGTCCTGACTTTC.

The rearrangement uses TRBV3-1 (or the pseudogene TRBV3-2) and TRBJ2-6; D is unclear. The V gene's germline CDR1 is LGHDT and CDR2 YNNKEL (reference sequence). This CDR3 is 15 amino acids long. Trimming took 4 bases from V and 1 from J, leaving 8 bases between them. CDR3 sequence (DNA): TGTGCCAGCAGCCTCCTCGGTTCTGGGGCCAACGTCCTGACTTTC. It specifies CASSLLGSGANVLTF.

The rearrangement links TRBV4-2 to TRBJ2-7; tentatively, D is TRBD1 (7 bases). The CDR3 sequence is 14 residues long. V lost 0 bases to trimming and J lost 6 bases, with 12 bases between them. The germline V gene encodes CDR1 LGHNA and CDR2 YNFKEQ. CDR3 DNA sequence: TGTGCCAGCAGCCAAGATTCAGGGGGGCGCGAGCAGTACTTC. Residues: CASSQDSGGREQYF.

This clone was seen only a few times. The chain joins TRBV7-8 to TRBJ2-3; TRBD1 matches 8 bases. The CDR3 runs to 15 residues. V was clipped by 5 bases and J by 3 bases; unmatched bases: 7. The germline gives CDR1 SGHVS, CDR2 FQNEAQ. The CDR3 loop is CASSRQGMATDTQYF. Written as DNA, the CDR3 is TGTGCCAGCAGCCGACAGGGGATGGCGACAGATACGCAGTATTTT.

This chain uses TRBV5-6 with TRBJ2-2; TRBD2 might be the D (5 bases). CDR3 length equals 15 residues. V lost 2 bases and J lost 4, with 12 bases in between. From germline, CDR1 is SGHDT and CDR2 YYEEEE. CDR3 nucleotide sequence: TGTGCCAGCAGCTTAACGGGATTGAGCACCGGGGAGCTGTTTTTT. Translation: CASSLTGLSTGELFF.

The rearrangement links TRBV18 to TRBJ2-4, with 10 bases matching TRBD2. The length of the CDR3 is 15 residues. Germline V gene sequence: CDR1 KGHSH, CDR2 LQKENI. V lost 3 bases, J lost 6 bases, and 5 bases stayed unmatched. In DNA, the CDR3 is TGTGCCAGCTCACCCAGCGGGGGGGCAGTAAACATTCAGTACTTC. Its translation: CASSPSGGAVNIQYF.

The chain links TRBV5-1 to TRBJ1-1; 7 nucleotides agree with TRBD1. The CDR3 contains 15 residues. The V segment lost 1 base and the J segment 3 bases; nucleotides outside the gene matches: 6. Germline V lookup: CDR1 SGHRS, CDR2 YFSETQ. The CDR3 DNA follows: TGCGCCAGCAGCTTGAGTTACAGGGGAGACACTGAAGCTTTCTTT. Its protein product is CASSLSYRGDTEAFF.

This clone was recorded only once. This chain joins TRBV5-5 and TRBJ2-6, with TRBD1 matching 7 bases. The germline V gene encodes CDR1 SGHKS and CDR2 YYEKEE (reference sequence). The V and J ends lost 4 bases and 1 base, in that order; junction bases with no gene match: 5. The CDR3 runs 16 residues. The CDR3 DNA reads as TGTGCCAGCAGCCGGGACAGCGGTTCTGGGGCCAACGTCCTGACTTTC. Its protein product is CASSRDSGSGANVLTF.

CDR3: CASNGGTRNTIYF. The CDR3 region has the DNA TGTGCCAGCAACGGAGGTACCAGAAACACCATATATTTT. This rearrangement joins TRBV28 to TRBJ1-3; D not certain. Germline V gene data show CDR1 as MDHEN and CDR2 as SYDVKM. Trimming removed 7 bases from V and 5 bases from J, with 12 bases in between. The CDR3 consists of 13 residues.

This chain joins TRBV27 and TRBJ2-2; maybe TRBD2 (5 bases). Germline CDR1 is MNHEY and CDR2 is SMNVEV (reference sequence). The CDR3 extends over 15 amino acids. Between the trimmed V and J ends, which lost 0 bases and 3 bases, there was a span of 8 bases. The CDR3 here is CASSLSRVYTGELFF. The CDR3, as DNA: TGTGCCAGCAGTTTATCGAGGGTTTACACCGGGGAGCTGTTTTTT.

The chain employs TRBV9 and TRBJ2-3, with 7 bases lining up with TRBD2. CDR3 length: 14 amino acids. Germline values: CDR1 SGDLS, CDR2 YYNGEE. After removal of 1 base from V and 5 bases from J, the junction contained 4 bases not matched to a gene. The CDR3 loop reads CASSVWGGEDTQYF. As DNA, the CDR3 is TGTGCCAGCAGCGTATGGGGGGGAGAAGATACGCAGTATTTT.

The chain combines TRBV27 with TRBJ2-4; unclear D gene. The germline gives CDR1 MNHEY, CDR2 SMNVEV (reference sequence). CDR3 length: 14 residues. V shed 3 bases and J shed 1 base, with 7 bases lying between them. Here the CDR3 reads CASSFGSAKNIQYF. CDR3 nucleotides: TGTGCCAGCAGTTTCGGGTCTGCCAAAAACATTCAGTACTTC.

This clone was found a few times. The chain recombines TRBV4-2 with TRBJ1-1, with D tentatively TRBD1 (5 bases). The CDR3 contains 15 residues. CDR1 is LGHNA, CDR2 YNFKEQ, per germline. V dropped 0 bases and J dropped 5 bases, with 13 bases sitting between them. The CDR3 region has the DNA TGTGCCAGCAGCCAAGAAACCAGGGCGGGAACTGAAGCTTTCTTT. It yields the protein CASSQETRAGTEAFF.

V is TRBV2 and J is TRBJ2-6, with TRBD1 matching over 7 bases. Germline CDR1 reads SNHLY; CDR2 reads FYNNEI. The ends lost 5 bases at V and 2 bases at J; junction bases unmatched: 3. This CDR3 region has 15 residues. This CDR3 is CASSFGTAGANVLTF. The CDR3, as DNA: TGTGCCAGCAGTTTCGGGACAGCTGGGGCCAACGTCCTGACTTTC.

This chain uses TRBV9 with TRBJ2-5; possible D gene TRBD1, 6 bases. CDR1 SGDLS and CDR2 YYNGEE come from the germline V gene. The germline V and J ends were trimmed by 3 bases and 5 bases, with 17 bases remaining between them. The CDR3 has 15 amino acids. CDR3 bases: TGTGCCAGCAGCGGTGGACAGAGCGGTGGGGAGACCCAGTACTTC. Translation: CASSGGQSGGETQYF.

This clone was observed once. The chain carries TRBV5-4 and TRBJ1-1; D might be TRBD1 (5 bases). Deletions cut 4 bases from V and 4 bases from J, with 23 bases between. The CDR3 covers 17 residues. CDR1 SGHNT and CDR2 YYREEE come from the germline V gene (reference sequence). CDR3 amino acids: CASSPGGAGQGGTEAFF. The CDR3 DNA reads TGTGCCAGCAGCCCTGGAGGGGCAGGGCAGGGAGGCACTGAAGCTTTCTTT.

The rearrangement links TRBV2 to TRBJ2-2; TRBD2 might be the D (6 bases). The germline V gene encodes CDR1 SNHLY and CDR2 FYNNEI. Deletions cut 6 bases from V and 4 bases from J, with 15 bases between. CDR3 length: 15 amino acids. CDR3 protein: CASREGLRSTGELFF. CDR3 sequence (DNA): TGTGCCAGCAGAGAGGGACTGCGAAGCACCGGGGAGCTGTTTTTT.

The V call is TRBV10-2, the J call TRBJ2-7, with 7 bases lining up with TRBD2. V shed 5 bases, J shed 1 base, and the junction held 11 bases outside the gene matches. CDR1 is WSHSY, CDR2 SAAADI, per germline. The CDR3 runs 16 residues. CDR3: CASSHPPSGASYEQYF. The CDR3 region has the DNA TGCGCCAGCAGTCATCCCCCCAGCGGGGCTTCCTACGAGCAGTACTTC.

The V call is TRBV7-2, the J call TRBJ1-1; D remains unclear. This CDR3 has 14 amino acids. V was clipped by 2 bases and J by 0 bases, with 7 bases between them. Per germline, CDR1 SGHTA and CDR2 FQGNSA. For the CDR3, the DNA is TGTGCCAGCAGCTTACGTCCCTTGAACACTGAAGCTTTCTTT. It specifies CASSLRPLNTEAFF.

This chain joins TRBV19 and TRBJ2-1, with TRBD2 as a possible D gene (6 bases). The CDR3 length is 15 residues. Germline V gives CDR1 LNHDA, CDR2 SQIVND (reference sequence). The ends were cut back, 3 bases at V and 6 bases at J, with 15 bases in the middle. CDR3 sequence (DNA): TGTGCCAGTAGTATCTCTAGCGTACCCTCCAATGAGCAGTTCTTC. Encoded protein: CASSISSVPSNEQFF.